This T cell receptor (beta chain) was identified in a study of cytomegalovirus exposure and HLA in healthy donors. Whole-study findings and limits: High sensitivity and specificity were reportedly achieved when the classifier diagnosed cytomegalovirus status.

Notes on this clone: The antigen remains unidentified.

PCR employed 60 Vbeta and 13 Jbeta primers. Sequenced by immunoSEQ multiplex PCR; TCRdb stores in-frame clones only, minus some. Among approximately 220,000 clones listed, approximately 80% were seen once. This CDR3 contains 15 residues. Germline V gene data show CDR1 as LNHDA and CDR2 as SQIVND (reference sequence). After removal of 8 bases from V and 5 bases from J, the junction contained 14 bases not matched to a gene. This receptor was obtained from a girl aged 5-17 years in good health and CMV-seronegative. The sequenced sample consisted of PBMCs. The chain has TRBV19 and TRBJ1-1; 7 bases are a match to TRBD1. The CDR3 reads CASQTLPQGRTEAFF. In DNA, the CDR3 is TGTGCCAGTCAAACTCTACCACAGGGGAGGACTGAAGCTTTCTTT. Full variable domain (missing parts from reference TRBV19 and TRBJ1-1): DGGITQSPKYLFRKEGQNVTLSCEQNLNHDAMYWYRQDPGQGLRLIYYSQIVNDFQKGDIAEGYSVSREKKESFPLTVTSAQKNPTAFYLCASQTLPQGRTEAFFGQGTRLTVV.